One T cell receptor (beta chain) is described in this entry. The antigen remains undetermined. This record comes from a study of beta chain features in type 1 diabetes. Study-level background: Regarding age, gender and cell yields, patients proved similar to healthy donors.

In germline, CDR1 is MNHEY, CDR2 SVGAGI. With 5 bases clipped from V and 3 bases from J, the junction kept 2 bases outside the gene matches. The CDR3 sequence is 14 residues long. By way of CD45RO/CCR7/CD25/CD127/CD95/CD27, the CD4+ regulatory, stem cell-like memory, central memory and naive cells were sorted. Study-level findings and limits: All four CD4+ subsets of Type 1 diabetes patients contained TCRB CDR3s that were moderately but significantly shorter.

Every isolated RNA sample was fully reverse transcribed, so sequencing captured expressed TCRB transcripts. Approximately 4 million reads was the average for naive, central memory and regulatory T cell samples. Produced via immunoSEQ multiplex PCR; TCRdb's table is partial and in-frame only. The sample includes around 130,000 clones, 15% to 20% seen only once; the top ten take about 2.1%. The sample was central memory CD4+ T cells from blood. The J gene is TRBJ2-7, the V gene TRBV6-5; 12 nucleotides match TRBD2. This clonotype was obtained from a man aged 25-40 years with type 1 diabetes. The DNA for the CDR3 is TGTGCCAGCAGTGAGACTAGCGGGGGCTACGAGCAGTACTTC. Its translation is CASSETSGGYEQYF.